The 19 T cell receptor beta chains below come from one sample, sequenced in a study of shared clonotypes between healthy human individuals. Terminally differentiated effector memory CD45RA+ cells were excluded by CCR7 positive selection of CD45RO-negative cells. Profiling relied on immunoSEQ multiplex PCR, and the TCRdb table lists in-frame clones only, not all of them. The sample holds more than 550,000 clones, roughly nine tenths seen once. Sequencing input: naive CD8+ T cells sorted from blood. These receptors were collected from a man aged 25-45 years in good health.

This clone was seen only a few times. CDR3 protein: CASSTSLSPREQYF. CDR3 sequence (DNA): TGTGCCAGTAGTACTAGCCTGAGCCCGAGGGAGCAGTACTTC. The chain couples TRBV19 to TRBJ2-7; weak D call: TRBD2 (5 bases). Germline V gives CDR1 LNHDA, CDR2 SQIVND (reference sequence). Trimming took off 4 bases at V and 7 bases at J, with 17 bases between the two ends. The CDR3 length is 14 residues.

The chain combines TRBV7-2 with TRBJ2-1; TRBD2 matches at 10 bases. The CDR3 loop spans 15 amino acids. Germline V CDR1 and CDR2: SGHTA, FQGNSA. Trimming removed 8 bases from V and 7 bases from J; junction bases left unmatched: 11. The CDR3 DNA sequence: TGTGCCAGCGGAGCGCTAGCGGGAGTATGGAATGAGCAGTTCTTC. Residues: CASGALAGVWNEQFF.

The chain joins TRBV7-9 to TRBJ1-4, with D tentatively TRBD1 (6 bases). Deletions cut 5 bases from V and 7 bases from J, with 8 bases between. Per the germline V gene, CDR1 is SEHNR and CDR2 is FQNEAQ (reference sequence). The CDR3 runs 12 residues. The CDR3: CASSPGVEKLFF. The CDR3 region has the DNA TGTGCCAGCAGCCCAGGGGTTGAAAAACTGTTTTTT.

DNA of the CDR3: TGTGCCAGCAGCGGACAGGGGGTCAACTACGAGCAGTACTTC. Protein: CASSGQGVNYEQYF. The V call is TRBV7-9, the J call TRBJ2-7; 10 nucleotides line up with TRBD1. CDR3 length: 14 residues. Trimming removed 5 bases from V and 3 bases from J; junction bases left unmatched: 4. The germline V gene has CDR1 SEHNR and CDR2 FQNEAQ (reference sequence).

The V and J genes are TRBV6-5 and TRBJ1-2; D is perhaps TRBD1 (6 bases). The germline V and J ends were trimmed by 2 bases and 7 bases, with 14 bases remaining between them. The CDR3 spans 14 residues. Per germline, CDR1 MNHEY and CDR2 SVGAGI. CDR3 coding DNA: TGTGCCAGCAGTTACGCCGGGGGGGCGGGTGGCTACACCTTC. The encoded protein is CASSYAGGAGGYTF.

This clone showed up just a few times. CDR3 coding DNA: TGTGCCAGCAGCGTTCAGGGTGGTCAAGAGACCCAGTACTTC. Translating gives CASSVQGGQETQYF. The chain is built from TRBV9 and TRBJ2-5; D perhaps matches TRBD1 (5 bases). Germline loops: CDR1 SGDLS, CDR2 YYNGEE. CDR3 size: 14 residues. The germline V and J ends were trimmed by 2 bases and 2 bases, with 10 bases remaining between them.

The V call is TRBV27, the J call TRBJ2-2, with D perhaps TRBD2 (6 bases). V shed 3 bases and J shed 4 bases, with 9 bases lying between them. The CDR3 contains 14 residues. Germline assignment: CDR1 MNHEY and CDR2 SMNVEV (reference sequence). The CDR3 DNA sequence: TGTGCCAGCAGTTTCGGGACTGCCACCGGGGAGCTGTTTTTT. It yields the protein CASSFGTATGELFF.

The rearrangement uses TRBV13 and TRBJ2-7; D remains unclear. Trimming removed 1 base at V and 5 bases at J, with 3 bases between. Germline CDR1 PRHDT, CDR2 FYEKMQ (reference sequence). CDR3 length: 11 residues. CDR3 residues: CASSLDHEQYF. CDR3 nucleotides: TGTGCCAGCAGCTTAGATCACGAGCAGTACTTC.

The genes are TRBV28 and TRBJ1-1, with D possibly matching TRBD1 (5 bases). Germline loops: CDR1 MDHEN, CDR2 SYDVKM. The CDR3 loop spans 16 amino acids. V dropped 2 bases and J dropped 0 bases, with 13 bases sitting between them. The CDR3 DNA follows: TGTGCCAGCAGTTTACGAACCAGGGACGTGAACACTGAAGCTTTCTTT. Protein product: CASSLRTRDVNTEAFF.

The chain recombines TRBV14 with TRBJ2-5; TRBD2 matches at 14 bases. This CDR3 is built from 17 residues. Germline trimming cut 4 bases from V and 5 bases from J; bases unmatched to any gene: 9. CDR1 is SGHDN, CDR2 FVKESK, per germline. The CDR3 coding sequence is TGTGCCAGCAGCCCCGGACTAGCGGGAGGCCCGGGGGAGACCCAGTACTTC. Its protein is CASSPGLAGGPGETQYF.

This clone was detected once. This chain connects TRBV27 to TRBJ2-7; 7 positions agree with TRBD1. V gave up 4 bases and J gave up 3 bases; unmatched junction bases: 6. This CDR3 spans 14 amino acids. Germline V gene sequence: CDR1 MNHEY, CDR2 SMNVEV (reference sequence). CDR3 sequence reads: CASSSRTGYYEQYF. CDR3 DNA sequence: TGTGCCAGCAGTTCCAGGACAGGCTACTACGAGCAGTACTTC.

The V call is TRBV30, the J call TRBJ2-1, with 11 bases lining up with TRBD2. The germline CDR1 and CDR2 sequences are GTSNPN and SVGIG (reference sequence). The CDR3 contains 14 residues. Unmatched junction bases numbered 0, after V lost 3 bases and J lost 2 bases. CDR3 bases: TGTGCCTGGAGGACTAGCGGGACCTACAATGAGCAGTTCTTC. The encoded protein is CAWRTSGTYNEQFF.

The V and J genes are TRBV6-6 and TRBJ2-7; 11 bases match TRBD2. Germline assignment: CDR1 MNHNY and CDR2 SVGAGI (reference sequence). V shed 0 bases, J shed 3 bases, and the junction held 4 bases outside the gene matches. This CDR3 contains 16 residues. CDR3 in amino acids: CASSYSGLAAFYEQYF. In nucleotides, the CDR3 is TGTGCCAGCAGTTACTCGGGACTAGCGGCCTTCTACGAGCAGTACTTC.

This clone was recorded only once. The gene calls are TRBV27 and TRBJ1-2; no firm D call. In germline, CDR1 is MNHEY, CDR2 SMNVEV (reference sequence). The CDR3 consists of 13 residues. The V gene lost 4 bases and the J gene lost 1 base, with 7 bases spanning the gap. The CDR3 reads CASSYGINYGYTF. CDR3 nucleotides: TGTGCCAGCAGTTACGGGATTAACTATGGCTACACCTTC.

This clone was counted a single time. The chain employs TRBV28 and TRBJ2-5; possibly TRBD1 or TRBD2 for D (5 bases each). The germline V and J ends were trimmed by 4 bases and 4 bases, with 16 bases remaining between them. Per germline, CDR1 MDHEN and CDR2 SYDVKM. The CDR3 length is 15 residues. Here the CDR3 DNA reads TGTGCCAGCAGTTGGGTGGACCGGGGCCGAGAGACCCAGTACTTC. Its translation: CASSWVDRGRETQYF.

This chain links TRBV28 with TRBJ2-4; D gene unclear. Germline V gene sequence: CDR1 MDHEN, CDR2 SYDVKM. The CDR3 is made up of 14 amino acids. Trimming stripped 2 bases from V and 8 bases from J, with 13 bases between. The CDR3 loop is CASSLDSNYDIQYF. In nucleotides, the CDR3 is TGTGCCAGCAGTTTAGACTCAAATTATGACATTCAGTACTTC.

The CDR3 bases are TGTGCCAGCAGTGACGGGGGGAACACTGAAGCTTTCTTT. Translated, it gives CASSDGGNTEAFF. The chain combines TRBV6-5 with TRBJ1-1, with D possibly being TRBD1 (5 bases). V was shortened by 5 bases and J by 1 base, with 8 bases between the two germline ends. The CDR3 extends over 13 amino acids. Germline CDR1 and CDR2: MNHEY and SVGAGI.

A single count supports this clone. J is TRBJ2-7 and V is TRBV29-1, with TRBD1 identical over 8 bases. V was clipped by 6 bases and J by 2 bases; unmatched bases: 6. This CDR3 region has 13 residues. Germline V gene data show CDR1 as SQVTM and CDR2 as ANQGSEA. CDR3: CSVRDRRTYEQYF. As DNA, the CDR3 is TGCAGCGTACGGGACAGGCGGACCTACGAGCAGTACTTC.

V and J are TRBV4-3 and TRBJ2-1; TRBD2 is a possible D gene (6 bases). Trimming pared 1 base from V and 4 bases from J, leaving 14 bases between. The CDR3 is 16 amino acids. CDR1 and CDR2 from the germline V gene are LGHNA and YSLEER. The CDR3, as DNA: TGCGCCAGCAGCCAAGGTCCGGGAGCGGCTTACAATGAGCAGTTCTTC. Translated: CASSQGPGAAYNEQFF.